This T cell receptor (beta chain) was sequenced during a study of cytomegalovirus exposure and HLA in healthy donors. Study observations and caveats: Follow-up analysis later connected one missense variant in DCLRE1C with trimming of TCR beta V- and J-genes. An analysis done earlier found most TCR beta V segments productive about 90% or about 30% of the time. Reportedly, diagnosis of cytomegalovirus status by the classifier showed high specificity and sensitivity.

On this clone itself: Its antigen remains unidentified.

The CDR3 loop spans 14 amino acids. CDR1 is SGHKS and CDR2 is YYEKEE in the germline V gene (reference sequence). Trimming removed 5 bases from V and 1 base from J, with 12 bases in between. The PCR had 60 Vbeta and 13 Jbeta primers. Original processing methods: Later work found about 80 million unique TCR beta chains, with about 10 million shared. Generated by immunoSEQ multiplex PCR, the TCRdb table keeps only in-frame clones and is missing some. V and J calls plus clone size are reproduced from that table; the DNA served to infer D and trimming. This sample has roughly 110,000 clones, with 70% to 85% found just once.

The sequenced sample consisted of PBMCs. This chain connects TRBV5-5 to TRBJ1-1; no reliable D call. This clonotype was obtained from a woman aged 18-30 years in good health and CMV-seronegative. The CDR3: CASSGRRQNTEAFF. Here the CDR3 DNA reads TGTGCCAGCAGTGGCCGTCGACAGAACACTGAAGCTTTCTTT.